This T cell receptor beta chain originates from a study of shared clonotypes between healthy human individuals. Across the study: Donors were two women and a few men aged 18 to 49.

Genomic DNA came from approximately 92 million PBMCs in unsorted samples. Repertoires were generated with immunoSEQ multiplex PCR, while TCRdb's copy carries only in-frame clones and drops some. The table records about 450,000 clones, roughly 85% of them present only once. The junction had 10 bases not matched to a gene; V was cut back by 5 bases and J by 6 bases. The germline gives CDR1 SGHTA, CDR2 FQGNSA. The CDR3 runs to 15 residues. Input material: PBMCs. The TCR sequence derives from a woman in her thirties or forties in good health. Some clones in this sample may be carry-over from other donors' samples. The chain links TRBV7-2 to TRBJ2-7, with TRBD2 identical over 10 bases. CDR3 nucleotide sequence: TGTGCCAGCAGCCCTCGTTCTAGCGGGAGCTTCGAGCAGTACTTC. This codes for CASSPRSSGSFEQYF.